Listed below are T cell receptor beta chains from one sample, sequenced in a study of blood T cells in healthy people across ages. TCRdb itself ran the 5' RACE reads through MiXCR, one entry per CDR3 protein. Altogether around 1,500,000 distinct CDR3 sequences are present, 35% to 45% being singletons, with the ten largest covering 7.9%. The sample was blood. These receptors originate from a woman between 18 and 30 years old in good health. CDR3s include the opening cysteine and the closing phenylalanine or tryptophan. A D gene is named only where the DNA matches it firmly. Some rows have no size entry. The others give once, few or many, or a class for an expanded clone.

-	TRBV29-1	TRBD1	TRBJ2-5	TGCAGCGTTTCTCCTGATTCCCCACAGGGGGCTAAGGGGACCCAGTACTTC	CSVSPDSPQGAKGTQYF
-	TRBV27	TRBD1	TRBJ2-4	TGTGCCAGCAGACCGGGACAGGGGGTATACAATGAGCAGTACTTC	CASRPGQGVYNEQYF
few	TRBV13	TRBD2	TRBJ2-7	TGTGCCAGCAGCTCTCGGGAGGGCTCCTACGAGCAGTACTTC	CASSSREGSYEQYF
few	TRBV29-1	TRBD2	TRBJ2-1	TGCAGCGAAGCGGGGACTTCCTACAATGAGCAGTTCTTC	CSEAGTSYNEQFF
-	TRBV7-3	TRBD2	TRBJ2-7	TGTGCCAGCAGCCCTTCCGCGTTGGCGGGGGGACGCGAGCAGTACTTC	CASSPSALAGGREQYF
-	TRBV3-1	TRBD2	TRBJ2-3	TGTGCCAGCAGCCAAGAAGCGGGGGGCAGAGATACGCAGTATTTT	CASSQEAGGRDTQYF
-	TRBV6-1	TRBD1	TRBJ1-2	TGTGCCAGCAGTGTCGGGACAGTAGCTAACTATGGCTACACCTTC	CASSVGTVANYGYTF
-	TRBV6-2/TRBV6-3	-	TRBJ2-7	TGTGCCAGCAGTCCCGGGACCCGGGTCGAGCAGTACTTC	CASSPGTRVEQYF
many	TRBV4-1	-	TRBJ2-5	TGCGCCAGCAGCCTTCGACTTGGGGCGCTAGTGGAAGAGACCCAGTACTTC	CASSLRLGALVEETQYF
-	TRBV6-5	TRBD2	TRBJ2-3	TGTGCCAGCAGTTACGGGAGGGTAGAGGCCACAGATACGCAGTATTTT	CASSYGRVEATDTQYF
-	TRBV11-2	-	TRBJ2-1	TGTGCCAGCAGCCCCGCGAAAGGCTCCTACAATGAGCAGTTCTTC	CASSPAKGSYNEQFF
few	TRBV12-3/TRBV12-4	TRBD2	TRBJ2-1	TGTGCCAGCAGTTCCCGACTAGCGGGCTTCTACAATGAGCAGTTCTTC	CASSSRLAGFYNEQFF
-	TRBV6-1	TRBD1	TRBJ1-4	TGTGCCAGCAGTCGGGACAGTCTCTCAAGGGATGAAAAACTGTTTTTT	CASSRDSLSRDEKLFF
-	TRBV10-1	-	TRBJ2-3	TGCGCCAGTTCACAGGGTAAAGATACGCAGTATTTT	CASSQGKDTQYF
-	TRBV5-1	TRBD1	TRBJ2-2	TGCGCCAGCAGCTTCCGGGACAGGGAGAAGCTGTGGGAAACCGGGGAGCTGTTTTTT	CASSFRDREKLWETGELFF
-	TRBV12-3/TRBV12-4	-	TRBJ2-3	TGTGCCAGCAGTTCGAAGCGGGATACGCAGTATTTT	CASSSKRDTQYF
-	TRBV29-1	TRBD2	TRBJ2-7	TGCAGCGTTGAAGATCGCGGGAGGGAGACAGGGCTCTACGAGCAGTACTTC	CSVEDRGRETGLYEQYF
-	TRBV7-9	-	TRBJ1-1	TGTGCCAGCAGCTTAGCGGGAGGGGCTCTAGGGACTGAAGCTTTCTTT	CASSLAGGALGTEAFF
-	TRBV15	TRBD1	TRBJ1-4	TGTGCCACCAGCACAACCGGGACAGGGGTTGAAAAACTGTTTTTT	CATSTTGTGVEKLFF
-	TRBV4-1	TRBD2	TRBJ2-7	TGCGCCAGCAGCCAGGCCCACGGGACTAGCGGTACCTACGAGCAGTACTTC	CASSQAHGTSGTYEQYF
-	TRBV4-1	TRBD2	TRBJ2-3	TGCGCCAGCAGCCAAGGGGCCCGACTAGCGGGGGCCTCTAGCACAGATACGCAGTATTTT	CASSQGARLAGASSTDTQYF
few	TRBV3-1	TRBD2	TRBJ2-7	TGTGCCAGCAGCCGACGGACTAGCGGGAGATACGAGCAGTACTTC	CASSRRTSGRYEQYF
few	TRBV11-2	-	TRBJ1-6	TGTGCCAGCAAAACTGGACAGACCTCCCGGTATTCACCCCTCCACTTT	CASKTGQTSRYSPLHF
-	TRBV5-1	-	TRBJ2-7	TGCGCCAGCAGCTTTGGAGCCCAGTCCTACGAGCAGTACTTC	CASSFGAQSYEQYF
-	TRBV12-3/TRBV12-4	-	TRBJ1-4	TGTGCCAGCAGATCGGGAGTGTGGGGTGAAAAACTGTTTTTT	CASRSGVWGEKLFF
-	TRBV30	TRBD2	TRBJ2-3	TGTGCCTGGTGTTACAGCGGGAGTACAGATACGCAGTATTTT	CAWCYSGSTDTQYF
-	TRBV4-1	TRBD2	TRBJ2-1	TGCGCCAGCAGCCAAGGATCCGCTTCTAGCGGGAGGGCATCCTACAATGAGCAGTTCTTC	CASSQGSASSGRASYNEQFF
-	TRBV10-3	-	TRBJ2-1	TGTGCCGTCAGTGCGACTCTCCAGGAGCAGTTCTTC	CAVSATLQEQFF
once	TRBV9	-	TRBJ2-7	TGTGCCAGCAGCGTAGAGACAGCCTCCTACAATGAGCAGTACTTC	CASSVETASYNEQYF
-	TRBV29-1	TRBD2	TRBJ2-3	TGCAGCGTTCCTATAGCGGGGGGGGCAGATACGCAGTATTTT	CSVPIAGGADTQYF
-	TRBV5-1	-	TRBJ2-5	TGCGCCAGCCACGGGGGCCAAGGAGAGACCCAGTACTTC	CASHGGQGETQYF
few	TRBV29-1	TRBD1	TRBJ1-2	TGCAGCGTTCGGGACAGGGACCTAGGGAGCTATGGCTACACCTTC	CSVRDRDLGSYGYTF
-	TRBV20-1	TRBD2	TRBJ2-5	TGCAGCGCGCTTAGCGGGGGACAAGAGACCCAGTACTTC	CSALSGGQETQYF
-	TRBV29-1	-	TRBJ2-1	TGCGGAATCAATGAGCAGTTCTTC	CGINEQFF
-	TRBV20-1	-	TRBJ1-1	TGCAGTGCTAGGGTCACGACGAACACTGAAGCTTTCTTT	CSARVTTNTEAFF
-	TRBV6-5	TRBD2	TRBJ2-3	TGTGCCAACAGCGGGGCGGGAGGAAGAGCAGATACGCAGTATTTT	CANSGAGGRADTQYF
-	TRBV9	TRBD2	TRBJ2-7	TGTGCCAGCAGCGTAGGTGGCGGGAGGGCGGCCGAGCAGTACTTC	CASSVGGGRAAEQYF
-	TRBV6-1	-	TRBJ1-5	TGTGCCACCGCAAGCTCGGAGAAATCGCCCCAGCATTTT	CATASSEKSPQHF
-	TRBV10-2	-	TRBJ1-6	TGCGCCAGCAGTCAATACCTGGAGAGCTCCTATAATTCACCCCTCCACTTT	CASSQYLESSYNSPLHF
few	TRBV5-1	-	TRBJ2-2	TGCGCCAGCAGCTTTGCATTAGGAACCGGGGAGCTGTTTTTT	CASSFALGTGELFF
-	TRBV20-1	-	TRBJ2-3	TGCAGTACGGTGCCTAGCACAGATACGCAGTATTTT	CSTVPSTDTQYF
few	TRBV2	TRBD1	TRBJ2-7	TGTGCCAGCAAGCGACAGGGAAGCTCCTACGAGCAGTACTTC	CASKRQGSSYEQYF
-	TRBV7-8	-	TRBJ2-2	TGTGCCAGCAGCTTAGTGCGGGGACAGAACACCGGGGAGCTGTTTTTT	CASSLVRGQNTGELFF
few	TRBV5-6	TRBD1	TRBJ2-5	TGTGCCAGCAGCTTGGGGACAGGCGGAACCCAGTACTTC	CASSLGTGGTQYF
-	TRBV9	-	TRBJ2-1	TGTGCCAGCAGCGGAGCGAATTCTGAGCAGTTCTTC	CASSGANSEQFF
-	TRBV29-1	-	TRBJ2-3	TGCAGCGTTGAACGGGCAGGGGACCAAGATACGCAGTATTTT	CSVERAGDQDTQYF
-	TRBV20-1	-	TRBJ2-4	TGCAGTGCAAGAGGGACCTCTTGGGAGCAGTACTTC	CSARGTSWEQYF
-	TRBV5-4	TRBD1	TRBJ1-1	TGTGCCAGCAGCCCCCCGGGCAGGGGGGACACTGAAGCTTTCTTT	CASSPPGRGDTEAFF
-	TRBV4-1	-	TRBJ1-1	TGCGCCAGCAGCCAAGAGTGTGGGGGGGTCACTGAAGCTTTCTTT	CASSQECGGVTEAFF